Below, 26 T cell receptor beta chains from the same sample are listed, as sequenced in a study of T cells in Graves' hyperthyroidism and ophthalmopathy. There were TCR beta CDR3 regions amplified from RNA transcripts. Carried out on the TCR CDR3, a first-round RT-PCR used the HTBI primer set. TCRdb re-derived calls from the multiplex PCR reads in MiXCR, one entry per CDR3 protein. The profile covers about 360,000 distinct CDR3 sequences, with roughly 13% appearing a single time and under 25% taken by the ten largest. Sequencing was performed on blood. The source is a man aged 30 to 45 with Graves' hyperthyroidism that later progressed to Graves' ophthalmopathy.

In this sample, this clonotype turned up a few times. This chain joins TRBV7-6 and TRBJ1-4; D might be TRBD1 (5 bases). Germline V gene sequence: CDR1 SGHVS, CDR2 FNYEAQ. This CDR3 has 15 residues. Trimming stripped 2 bases from V and 4 bases from J, with 11 bases between. CDR3 amino acids: CASSLMAGINEKLFF. DNA of the CDR3: TGTGCCAGCAGCTTAATGGCAGGGATTAATGAAAAACTGTTTTTT.

This clonotype has a count of ten or more. The CDR3: CATRAGMVNTEAFF. The DNA of the CDR3 is TGTGCCACCCGAGCAGGGATGGTGAACACTGAAGCTTTCTTT. The genes are TRBV27 and TRBJ1-1; weak D call: TRBD1 (5 bases). The V gene lost 10 bases and the J gene lost 0 bases, with 15 bases spanning the gap. The length of the CDR3 is 14 residues. CDR1 is MNHEY and CDR2 is SMNVEV in the germline V gene (reference sequence).

Only a few counts were recorded for this clonotype. The CDR3 protein is CASSRRATNEKLFF. The CDR3 DNA follows: TGTGCCAGCAGTCGACGGGCAACTAATGAAAAACTGTTTTTT. This chain links TRBV9 with TRBJ1-4, with D uncertain. The length of the CDR3 is 14 residues. Germline V gives CDR1 SGDLS, CDR2 YYNGEE. Trimming cost V 5 bases and J 0 bases, with 8 bases left between them.

In its sample, this clonotype was seen many times. The V and J genes are TRBV6-1 and TRBJ2-2; D ambiguous. V lost 6 bases and J lost 3, with 14 bases in between. In germline, CDR1 is MNHNS, CDR2 SASEGT. The CDR3 is 15 residues long. The CDR3 DNA sequence: TGTGCCAGCAGCTCCAACCCGGACCACACCGGGGAGCTGTTTTTT. It is translated as CASSSNPDHTGELFF.

This clonotype was seen ten or more times. The chain joins TRBV20-1 to TRBJ2-5; 8 bases line up with TRBD1. V was pared by 4 bases and J by 4 bases, with 8 bases of the junction left unmatched. The CDR3 totals 14 residues. Looked up from germline, CDR1 is DFQATT and CDR2 is SNEGSKA (reference sequence). The CDR3 bases are TGCAGTGCTATTCCGGGACAGGCCCGAGAGACCCAGTACTTC. Its translation: CSAIPGQARETQYF.

This clonotype has ten or more counts. The gene calls are TRBV20-1 and TRBJ2-5; 10 positions match TRBD2. CDR3 length equals 15 residues. Per the germline V gene, CDR1 is DFQATT and CDR2 is SNEGSKA (reference sequence). V trimming: 2 bases; J trimming: 2 bases; junction bases outside the gene matches: 5. In nucleotides, the CDR3 is TGCAGTGCTAGAAGTAGCGGGGGGACACAAGAGACCCAGTACTTC. Its protein is CSARSSGGTQETQYF.

This clonotype was detected many times. The V gene is TRBV6-5, the J gene TRBJ1-2; D is unclear. Germline values: CDR1 MNHEY, CDR2 SVGAGI. CDR3 length: 13 amino acids. V was shortened by 2 bases and J by 2 bases, with 6 bases between the two germline ends. CDR3 nucleotide sequence: TGTGCCAGCAGTTACACAGAAAACTATGGCTACACCTTC. Its protein product is CASSYTENYGYTF.

Ten or more counts support this clonotype. The chain joins TRBV11-3 to TRBJ2-3; 14 bases agree with TRBD2. Trimming at V came to 4 bases and at J to 3 bases, leaving 6 bases not matched to a gene. CDR1 and CDR2 (germline): SGHNT, YENEEA. The CDR3 extends over 17 amino acids. The CDR3 nucleotides read TGTGCCAGCAGCTCCGGGACTAGCGGGGGTTGGACAGATACGCAGTATTTT. This encodes CASSSGTSGGWTDTQYF.

Concerning this clonotype: This may come from a read error, since a much larger clone is one base off. The rearrangement joins TRBV7-9 to TRBJ2-7; the match to TRBD1 covers 10 bases. The CDR3 covers 14 residues. CDR1 SEHNR and CDR2 FQNEAQ come from the germline V gene (reference sequence). The CDR3 sequence is CASGFDRGRLEQYF. The CDR3 DNA reads TGTGCCAGCGGCTTCGACAGGGGGCGTCTCGAGCAGTACTTC. The full variable domain, in which reference TRBV7-9 and TRBJ2-7 provide the parts outside the CDR3, is DTGVSQNPRHKITKRGQNVTFRCDPISEHNRLYWYRQTLGQGPEFLTYFQNEAQLEKSRLLSDRFSAERPKGSFSTLEIQRTEQGDSAMYLCASGFDRGRLEQYFGPGTRLTVT.

This chain joins TRBV13 and TRBJ1-3; D unclear. The CDR3 extends over 17 amino acids. Between the trimmed V and J ends, which lost 5 bases and 0 bases, there was a span of 17 bases. Looked up from germline, CDR1 is PRHDT and CDR2 is FYEKMQ (reference sequence). CDR3 nucleotide sequence: TGTGCCAGCAGCACTCAGACTCCGATCGACTCTGGAAACACCATATATTTT. The encoded protein is CASSTQTPIDSGNTIYF.

This chain links TRBV28 with TRBJ1-2, with TRBD1 as a possible D gene (5 bases). The CDR3 covers 13 residues. Germline V gene data show CDR1 as MDHEN and CDR2 as SYDVKM. Trimming stripped 4 bases from V and 5 bases from J, with 11 bases between. CDR3 region: CASSSWDLYGYTF. CDR3 coding DNA: TGTGCCAGCAGTTCCTGGGACCTATATGGCTACACCTTC.

This clonotype was counted between two and nine times. The V and J genes are TRBV24-1 and TRBJ2-1; D is uncertain. The CDR3 is 14 amino acids. CDR1 and CDR2 (germline): KGHDR, SFDVKD. V lost 6 bases and J 0 bases, leaving 8 bases between the germline ends. Here the CDR3 DNA reads TGTGCCACCAGTACCTTAAACTCCTACAATGAGCAGTTCTTC. This sequence encodes CATSTLNSYNEQFF.

This clonotype was counted a few times. Here the CDR3 omits its conserved ending phenylalanine or tryptophan, so a read error is the likely source. This chain links TRBV28 with TRBJ1-1, with D possibly matching TRBD1 (6 bases). Between the trimmed V and J ends, which lost 1 base and 6 bases, there was a span of 15 bases. CDR1 MDHEN and CDR2 SYDVKM come from the germline V gene. The CDR3 sequence is 15 residues long. CDR3: CASSLYIGGGPEAFL. The CDR3, as DNA: TGTGCCAGCAGTTTATATATTGGCGGGGGGCCTGAAGCTTTCCTT.

Only a few counts were recorded for this clonotype. The chain combines TRBV7-9 with TRBJ1-3; tentatively, D is TRBD1 (6 bases). Germline-derived CDR1 and CDR2 are SEHNR and FQNEAQ (reference sequence). Trimming cost V 5 bases and J 2 bases, with 13 bases left between them. The CDR3 is made up of 15 amino acids. The CDR3 sequence: CASSPNYRAGNTIYF. The CDR3 DNA reads TGTGCCAGCAGCCCAAATTACAGGGCTGGAAACACCATATATTTT.

The chain uses TRBV29-1 and TRBJ1-1; D perhaps matches TRBD1 (5 bases). Deletions cut 3 bases from V and 1 base from J, with 12 bases between. Per the germline V gene, CDR1 is SQVTM and CDR2 is ANQGSEA. This CDR3 is 14 amino acids long. As DNA, the CDR3 is TGCAGCGTTGAGGCCCAGGGCGGGAACACTGAAGCTTTCTTT. Encoded protein: CSVEAQGGNTEAFF. Looking up the rest from reference TRBV29-1 and TRBJ1-1 gives the full variable domain: SAVISQKPSRDICQRGTSLTIQCQVDSQVTMMFWYRQQPGQSLTLIATANQGSEATYESGFVIDKFPISRPNLTFSTLTVSNMSPEDSSIYLCSVEAQGGNTEAFFGQGTRLTVV.

V usage is TRBV5-1 and J usage is TRBJ1-5; D remains unclear. V lost 4 bases and J lost 0, with 11 bases in between. Germline CDR1 is SGHRS and CDR2 is YFSETQ. CDR3 length equals 15 residues. The CDR3 is CASSERGYSNQPQHF. The CDR3 DNA reads TGCGCCAGCAGCGAACGGGGATATAGCAATCAGCCCCAGCATTTT.

The sample holds a few counts of this clonotype. The chain links TRBV20-1 to TRBJ2-7; 9 nucleotides align to TRBD2. V shed 6 bases and J 2 bases; nucleotides not matched to a gene: 5. The germline V gene has CDR1 DFQATT and CDR2 SNEGSKA (reference sequence). The CDR3 is made up of 13 amino acids. The CDR3 protein is CSAELAGTYEQYF. The CDR3 DNA sequence: TGCAGTGCCGAGCTAGCGGGGACCTACGAGCAGTACTTC.

The table lists this clonotype with a few counts. V usage is TRBV4-2 and J usage is TRBJ2-5; TRBD2 agrees at 10 bases. This CDR3 is 16 amino acids long. CDR1 LGHNA and CDR2 YNFKEQ come from the germline V gene. The junction had 6 bases not matched to a gene; V was cut back by 0 bases and J by 5 bases. CDR3 region: CASSQEERGGLETQYF. The CDR3 nucleotides are TGTGCCAGCAGCCAAGAGGAGCGGGGGGGCCTCGAGACCCAGTACTTC.

V gene TRBV9 combines with J gene TRBJ1-2, with D tentatively TRBD1 (6 bases). CDR3 length: 14 residues. Deletions cut 0 bases from V and 7 bases from J, with 13 bases between. Per germline, CDR1 SGDLS and CDR2 YYNGEE. This chain's CDR3 is CASSVGGGPRGYTF. The DNA for the CDR3 is TGTGCCAGCAGCGTAGGGGGGGGGCCGCGTGGCTACACCTTC.

The chain couples TRBV27 to TRBJ1-5; 7 nucleotides line up with TRBD1. Per germline, CDR1 MNHEY and CDR2 SMNVEV (reference sequence). Trimming removed 3 bases from V and 5 bases from J; junction bases left unmatched: 7. The CDR3 contains 15 residues. The CDR3 nucleotides read TGTGCCAGCAGTTTCCACCCGAGGGGGCATCAGCCCCAGCATTTT. Protein: CASSFHPRGHQPQHF.

This clonotype was counted only a few times. The gene calls are TRBV6-1 and TRBJ2-6; D call uncertain. V shed 6 bases and J shed 2 bases, with 5 bases lying between them. In germline, CDR1 is MNHNS, CDR2 SASEGT. This CDR3 region has 13 residues. The CDR3 reads CASSPAGANVLTF. The CDR3 DNA sequence: TGTGCCAGCAGCCCTGCTGGGGCCAACGTCCTGACTTTC.

The chain recombines TRBV5-1 with TRBJ2-5; 10 bases align to TRBD2. Trimming removed 4 bases from V and 5 bases from J; junction bases left unmatched: 5. The germline CDR1 and CDR2 sequences are SGHRS and YFSETQ. CDR3 size: 14 residues. The CDR3 spells CASSGAGGQETQYF. DNA for the CDR3: TGCGCCAGCAGCGGAGCGGGGGGGCAGGAGACCCAGTACTTC. Supplemented by reference TRBV5-1 and TRBJ2-5, the full variable domain reads KAGVTQTPRYLIKTRGQQVTLSCSPISGHRSVSWYQQTPGQGLQFLFEYFSETQRNKGNFPGRFSGRQFSNSRSEMNVSTLELGDSALYLCASSGAGGQETQYFGPGTRLLVL.

This clonotype showed up many times. V usage is TRBV7-9 and J usage is TRBJ1-1; D possibly corresponds to TRBD1 (5 bases). Trimming stripped 5 bases from V and 4 bases from J, with 20 bases between. Per the germline V gene, CDR1 is SEHNR and CDR2 is FQNEAQ (reference sequence). The length of the CDR3 is 16 residues. The DNA of the CDR3 is TGTGCCAGCAGCCCCCAGGGAATAGCGGGACTCACTGAAGCTTTCTTT. This gives the protein CASSPQGIAGLTEAFF.

J is TRBJ1-5 and V is TRBV27; D is perhaps TRBD1 (5 bases). CDR3 size: 13 residues. Germline values: CDR1 MNHEY, CDR2 SMNVEV (reference sequence). With 3 bases removed from V and 5 bases from J, the gap between germline ends came to 8 bases. CDR3 nucleotides: TGTGCCAGCAGTTTTTTAGGGGATCAGCCCCAGCATTTT. Protein sequence: CASSFLGDQPQHF.

This clonotype was detected a few times. The chain recombines TRBV20-1 with TRBJ2-7; 11 positions match TRBD2. The V segment lost 3 bases and the J segment 0 bases; nucleotides outside the gene matches: 4. Looked up from germline, CDR1 is DFQATT and CDR2 is SNEGSKA (reference sequence). This CDR3 contains 15 residues. The CDR3 sequence: CSASVGTSGSYEQYF. Here the CDR3 DNA reads TGCAGTGCTAGTGTTGGGACTAGCGGCTCCTACGAGCAGTACTTC.

This chain uses TRBV10-1 with TRBJ2-5, with TRBD2 matching 9 bases. V trimming: 8 bases; J trimming: 5 bases; junction bases outside the gene matches: 12. Germline CDR1 reads WNHNN; CDR2 reads SYGVQD (reference sequence). This CDR3 comprises 15 residues. CDR3 region: CASAGGGGAAETQYF. As DNA, the CDR3 is TGCGCCAGCGCTGGCGGCGGGGGGGCCGCGGAGACCCAGTACTTC.